This T cell receptor beta chain was identified during a study of shared clonotypes between healthy human individuals. Per the germline V gene, CDR1 is MNHEY and CDR2 is SVGAGI. The CDR3 runs 13 residues. V was cut by 4 bases and J by 1 base, with 7 bases left in between. CD8 memory merged CD45RO+ with CCR7-negative CD45RA+ TemRA cells. Overall study results and limits: Four donors shared approximately 5% of their naive CD4 clonotypes. Non-shared clonotypes were found to have lower generation probabilities than the clonotypes that were shared by all four of the sorted-subset donors. It was anticipated that sequencing depth would influence how many clonotypes donors shared.

For this clone: Its antigen remains unknown.

The data were produced by immunoSEQ multiplex PCR, yet TCRdb's version contains in-frame clones alone and is incomplete. The sample yields fewer than 850,000 clones, about 90% seen once. The TCR comes from a man aged 18 to 29 in good health. Some clones in this sample may be carry-over from other donors' samples. This chain joins TRBV6-5 and TRBJ1-2, with D uncertain. Sequenced sample: memory CD8+ T cells from PBMCs. Subset denoted: CD45RO+ cells pooled with CCR7-negative TemRA cells. The CDR3 nucleotides are TGTGCCAGCAGTTCGGTAGATAACTATGGCTACACCTTC. This encodes CASSSVDNYGYTF.